Given below is one T cell receptor (beta chain) in context. The target antigen is unknown. The CDR3 spans 18 residues. CDR1 is SGHRS and CDR2 is YFSETQ in the germline V gene. Trimming took off 4 bases at V and 2 bases at J, with 22 bases between the two ends. This sample is part of a study of shared clonotypes between healthy human individuals. Study observations and caveats: Larger richness was generally estimated for naive than memory subsets.

Assay: immunoSEQ multiplex PCR; the TCRdb copy retains only in-frame clones and omits some. The sample records a few million clones, 90% to 96% being singletons. CD45RA-negative memory and CD45RA+ naive subsets were split from the CD4+ cells. The V and J genes are TRBV5-1 and TRBJ1-5, with D possibly matching TRBD1 (5 bases). Sequencing was done on a sample of naive CD4+ T cells sorted from blood. Subset reported: CD45RA+ positively selected. The origin of this receptor is a man aged 18-30 years in good health. The CDR3 sequence: CASSPRQGDLSGNQPQHF. The DNA of the CDR3 is TGCGCCAGCAGCCCGCGGCAGGGAGATTTGTCCGGCAATCAGCCCCAGCATTTT.